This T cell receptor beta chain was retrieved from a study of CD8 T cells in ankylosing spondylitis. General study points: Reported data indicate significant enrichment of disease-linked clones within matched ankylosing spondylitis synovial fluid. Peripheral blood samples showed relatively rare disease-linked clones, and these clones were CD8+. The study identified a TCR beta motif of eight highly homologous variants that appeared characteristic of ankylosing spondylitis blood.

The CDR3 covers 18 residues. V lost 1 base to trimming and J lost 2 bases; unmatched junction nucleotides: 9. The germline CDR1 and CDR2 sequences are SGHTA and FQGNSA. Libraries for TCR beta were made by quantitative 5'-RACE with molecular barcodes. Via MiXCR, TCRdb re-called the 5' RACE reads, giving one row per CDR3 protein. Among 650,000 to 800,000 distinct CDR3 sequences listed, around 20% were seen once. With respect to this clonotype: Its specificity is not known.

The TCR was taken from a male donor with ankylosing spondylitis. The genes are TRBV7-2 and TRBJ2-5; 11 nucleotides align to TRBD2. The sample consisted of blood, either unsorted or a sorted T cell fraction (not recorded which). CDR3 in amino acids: CASSLGLAGGRGQETQYF. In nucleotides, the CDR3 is TGTGCCAGCAGCTTAGGGCTAGCGGGAGGACGAGGGCAAGAGACCCAGTACTTC.